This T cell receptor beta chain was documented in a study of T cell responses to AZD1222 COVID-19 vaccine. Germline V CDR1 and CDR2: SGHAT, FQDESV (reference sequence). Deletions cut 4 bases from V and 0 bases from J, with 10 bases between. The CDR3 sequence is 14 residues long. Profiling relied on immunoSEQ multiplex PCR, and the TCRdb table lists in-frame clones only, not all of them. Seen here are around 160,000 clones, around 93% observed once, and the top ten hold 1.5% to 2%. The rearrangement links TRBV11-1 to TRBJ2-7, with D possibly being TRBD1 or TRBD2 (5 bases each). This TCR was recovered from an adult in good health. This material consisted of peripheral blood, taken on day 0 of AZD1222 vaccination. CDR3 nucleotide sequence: TGTGCCAGCAGCTCCTCGGGGCTCTCCTACGAGCAGTACTTC. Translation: CASSSSGLSYEQYF.